A selection of T cell receptor beta chains follows, all from one sample in a study of cytomegalovirus exposure and HLA in healthy donors. Assay: immunoSEQ multiplex PCR; the TCRdb copy retains only in-frame clones and omits some. Among approximately 210,000 clones listed, about 88% were seen once. Input material: PBMCs. All receptors come from a young woman in good health and CMV-seronegative. Both conserved end residues are part of each CDR3. D genes are given only for firm matches. Clone size is stated in some rows and not others, as once, few, many or a class when expanded.

D gene	V gene	clone size	J gene	CDR3 DNA	CDR3 protein
-	TRBV5-1	-	TRBJ1-4	TGCGCCAGCAGCTTGGCCCGGCAGGGGTTCGAAAAACTGTTTTTT	CASSLARQGFEKLFF
TRBD2	TRBV5-1	-	TRBJ2-7	TGCGCCAGCAGCTTGGGGCTAGCGGGAGCAGGCGAGCAGTACTTC	CASSLGLAGAGEQYF
TRBD1	TRBV15	-	TRBJ2-3	TGTGCCACCAGCAGAGATCTACGTCTCAGGGGGCGCACAGATACGCAGTATTTT	CATSRDLRLRGRTDTQYF
-	TRBV10-1	-	TRBJ1-4	TGCGCCAGCAGTGACGGGGGGACGAATGAAAAACTGTTTTTT	CASSDGGTNEKLFF
-	TRBV29-1	-	TRBJ1-3	TGCAGCGCCCGAGCCCTGGGACTTGGGAACACCATATATTTT	CSARALGLGNTIYF
-	TRBV19	-	TRBJ2-7	TGTGCCAGTACCCCGAGTGGGCCCTCCCACGAGCAGTACTTC	CASTPSGPSHEQYF
-	TRBV7-9	-	TRBJ1-1	TGTGCCAGCAGTTCCATCGGGTCCCACATTGAAGCTTTCTTT	CASSSIGSHIEAFF
-	TRBV19	-	TRBJ1-1	TGTGCCAGTAGTATGGGGCTGTCTGAAGCTTTCTTT	CASSMGLSEAFF
-	TRBV2	-	TRBJ2-7	TGTGCCAGCACCGGACTTCCGAGGGAGCAGTACTTC	CASTGLPREQYF
-	TRBV5-1	-	TRBJ2-1	TGCGCCAGCACAGAGGTCTACAATGAGCAGTTCTTC	CASTEVYNEQFF
TRBD1	TRBV7-2	-	TRBJ2-7	TGTGCCAGCAGCTTCGGACAGGGGGTCCCCTACGAGCAGTACTTC	CASSFGQGVPYEQYF
-	TRBV28	-	TRBJ2-7	TGTGCCAGCAGTTTACAGGGCCCCTACGAGCAGTACTTC	CASSLQGPYEQYF
-	TRBV6-1	-	TRBJ1-5	TGTGCCAGCAGTGAACCCGGGGTCCTTATCAAAGCCCAGCATTTT	CASSEPGVLIKAQHF
-	TRBV6-5	few	TRBJ1-1	TGTGCCAGCAGTTACTCAACAGGGTTCACTGAAGCTTTCTTT	CASSYSTGFTEAFF
TRBD2	TRBV7-2	-	TRBJ2-6	TGTGCCAGCAGCTGGGCCTCCGCGGGGGGCTTCTCTGGGGCCAACGTCCTGACTTTC	CASSWASAGGFSGANVLTF
TRBD1	TRBV30	-	TRBJ1-4	TGTGCCTGGAGTGTACAGGGGGCCAGTGAAAAACTGTTTTTT	CAWSVQGASEKLFF
-	TRBV7-2	-	TRBJ1-3	TGTGCCAGCAGCTTAGACGGGGTTGGAAACACCATATATTTT	CASSLDGVGNTIYF
-	TRBV27	-	TRBJ2-1	TGTGCCAGCAGTTTATCGAGCGCAAGCTTTAGCAATGAGCAGTTCTTC	CASSLSSASFSNEQFF
-	TRBV19	-	TRBJ1-5	TGTGCCAGTATGGGCCAGGGCAATCAGCCCCAGCATTTT	CASMGQGNQPQHF
-	TRBV5-1	-	TRBJ1-4	TGCGCCAGCAGCCCGGACTTAGGGGAAAAACTGTTTTTT	CASSPDLGEKLFF
-	TRBV12-2	-	TRBJ1-2	TGTGCAAGTCGCTCGTCCCCTGGGGAGTGGGCCGAGCTAAGGGACTATGGCTACACCTTC	CASRSSPGEWAELRDYGYTF
TRBD2	TRBV19	once	TRBJ2-7	TGTGCCAGTAGTGCACTAGCGGGGGAGCAGTACTTC	CASSALAGEQYF
-	TRBV7-9	-	TRBJ2-5	TGTGCCAGCACCTTAACAGGGGACTCGGAGACCCAGTACTTC	CASTLTGDSETQYF
TRBD1	TRBV6-4	-	TRBJ2-3	TGTGCCAGCAGTGACTCGAGGGGACAGGGGTCAGATACGCAGTATTTT	CASSDSRGQGSDTQYF
-	TRBV15	-	TRBJ1-1	TGTGCCACCAGCAGAGATGAAAACAGACCGAACACTGAAGCTTTCTTT	CATSRDENRPNTEAFF
TRBD1	TRBV6-5	once	TRBJ1-1	TGTGCCAGCAGCTCCGGGACAGGGTTAAACACTGAAGCTTTCTTT	CASSSGTGLNTEAFF
-	TRBV4-2	-	TRBJ1-2	TGTGCCAGCAGCCAAGGGAAAGGAGGGTTGCATGGCTACACCTTC	CASSQGKGGLHGYTF
-	TRBV19	-	TRBJ2-7	TGTGCCAGTAGTTTAGCCGGGGGCTCCTACGAGCAGTACTTC	CASSLAGGSYEQYF
TRBD1	TRBV19	-	TRBJ2-7	TGTGCCAGTAGGTCCGGGACAGGGAGCTCCTACGAGCAGTACTTC	CASRSGTGSSYEQYF
-	TRBV2	-	TRBJ2-2	TGTGCCAGCAGTCGAGACCCGGGGTACGGGGAGCTGTTTTTT	CASSRDPGYGELFF
TRBD1	TRBV9	-	TRBJ2-7	TGTGCCAGCAGCGTGGGACAGGGGGCTTCGTACGAGCAGTACTTC	CASSVGQGASYEQYF
-	TRBV2	once	TRBJ1-5	TGTGCCAGCAGTAGACTAGAAGGACAGCCCCAGCATTTT	CASSRLEGQPQHF
TRBD2	TRBV7-9	once	TRBJ2-2	TGTGCCAGCAGCTCAAGCCTAGCGGGACCGAACACCGGGGAGCTGTTTTTT	CASSSSLAGPNTGELFF